This is a list of T cell receptor beta chains from one sample in a study of T-cell memory formation after mild COVID-19. MiXCR, run by TCRdb on the 5' RACE reads, gives a single entry per CDR3 protein. The repertoire holds 250,000 or so distinct CDR3 sequences, with over 15% as singletons. Specimen: PBMCs or a T cell subset sorted from them (not recorded which). These receptors originate from a man aged 18 to 29 who had mild COVID-19 (a few samples of this study predate the infection). Cell type and time point are not known. Each CDR3 is given with its conserved first and last residue. The order of the fields is V gene, D gene, J gene, CDR3 protein. D genes are given only for firm matches.

v_call: TRBV5-1; d_call: TRBD1; j_call: TRBJ1-1; cdr3_aa: CASSLGTGGRRTEAFF
v_call: TRBV11-2; d_call: .; j_call: TRBJ2-1; cdr3_aa: CASSLSVGEEQFF
v_call: TRBV12-5; d_call: .; j_call: TRBJ1-4; cdr3_aa: CASGFQLSGTTNEKLFF
v_call: TRBV7-2; d_call: .; j_call: TRBJ1-5; cdr3_aa: CASSPVSGSHNQPQHF
v_call: TRBV5-6; d_call: TRBD1; j_call: TRBJ2-3; cdr3_aa: CASGLRGLTDTQYF
v_call: TRBV4-3; d_call: .; j_call: TRBJ2-5; cdr3_aa: CASSQDAEGETQYF
v_call: TRBV20-1; d_call: .; j_call: TRBJ2-7; cdr3_aa: CSARPGHSSYEQYF
v_call: TRBV20-1; d_call: .; j_call: TRBJ1-5; cdr3_aa: CSARAYSNQPQHF
v_call: TRBV29-1; d_call: .; j_call: TRBJ2-5; cdr3_aa: CSVEYYQETQYF
v_call: TRBV9; d_call: TRBD2; j_call: TRBJ2-5; cdr3_aa: CASSVRGGGLQETQYF
v_call: TRBV20-1; d_call: .; j_call: TRBJ1-5; cdr3_aa: CSAGGSNQPQHF
v_call: TRBV30; d_call: .; j_call: TRBJ2-1; cdr3_aa: CAWSVRGAAFF
v_call: TRBV7-3; d_call: TRBD2; j_call: TRBJ2-1; cdr3_aa: CASSPLAGAGNEQFF
v_call: TRBV4-1; d_call: .; j_call: TRBJ1-6; cdr3_aa: CASSQDLGTYNSPLHF
v_call: TRBV6-2/TRBV6-3; d_call: .; j_call: TRBJ2-4; cdr3_aa: CASSYLPPEDPAGIQYF
v_call: TRBV7-2; d_call: .; j_call: TRBJ2-5; cdr3_aa: CASSLALATETQYF
v_call: TRBV19; d_call: .; j_call: TRBJ1-1; cdr3_aa: CASSIGGAGRTEAFF
v_call: TRBV7-2; d_call: .; j_call: TRBJ1-1; cdr3_aa: CASSFTETNTEAFF
v_call: TRBV7-9; d_call: .; j_call: TRBJ2-2; cdr3_aa: CASSLRGSSGELFF
v_call: TRBV7-2; d_call: .; j_call: TRBJ1-2; cdr3_aa: CASSLQGQGYGYTF
v_call: TRBV18; d_call: .; j_call: TRBJ1-5; cdr3_aa: CASSPGAAYSNQPQHF
v_call: TRBV4-1; d_call: .; j_call: TRBJ2-3; cdr3_aa: CASSQDRAPTDTQYF
v_call: TRBV7-2; d_call: TRBD1; j_call: TRBJ1-2; cdr3_aa: CASSLVGQGRNYGYTF
v_call: TRBV5-1; d_call: .; j_call: TRBJ2-7; cdr3_aa: CASSLIGGVNEQYF
v_call: TRBV6-2/TRBV6-3; d_call: .; j_call: TRBJ1-1; cdr3_aa: CASSYPTEEAFF
v_call: TRBV3-1; d_call: TRBD1; j_call: TRBJ1-1; cdr3_aa: CASRPKEPQGRDTEAFF
v_call: TRBV12-3/TRBV12-4; d_call: .; j_call: TRBJ2-1; cdr3_aa: CASSLSQGYNEQFF
v_call: TRBV6-1; d_call: .; j_call: TRBJ1-5; cdr3_aa: CASSPGSSYSNQPQHF
v_call: TRBV7-2; d_call: .; j_call: TRBJ1-6; cdr3_aa: CASSLRRTAPLHF
v_call: TRBV7-3; d_call: TRBD2; j_call: TRBJ2-3; cdr3_aa: CASSFRGGQGDTQYF
v_call: TRBV7-2; d_call: .; j_call: TRBJ1-2; cdr3_aa: CASSPGQQGGYTF
v_call: TRBV6-2/TRBV6-3; d_call: .; j_call: TRBJ2-5; cdr3_aa: CASSYSLGETQYF
v_call: TRBV4-2; d_call: .; j_call: TRBJ1-4; cdr3_aa: CASSQEGHTGNEKLFF
v_call: TRBV7-9; d_call: .; j_call: TRBJ1-1; cdr3_aa: CASSFQSGVEAFF
v_call: TRBV4-2; d_call: .; j_call: TRBJ2-1; cdr3_aa: CASSLDSVVDNEQFF
v_call: TRBV5-4; d_call: .; j_call: TRBJ2-2; cdr3_aa: CATRPRGKGTGELFF
v_call: TRBV20-1; d_call: .; j_call: TRBJ1-4; cdr3_aa: CSPRRYDNEKLFF
v_call: TRBV9; d_call: .; j_call: TRBJ2-3; cdr3_aa: CASSVVGLGFSTDTQYF
v_call: TRBV7-9; d_call: .; j_call: TRBJ1-1; cdr3_aa: CASSFLFKRPAGGTEAFF
v_call: TRBV4-3; d_call: .; j_call: TRBJ2-1; cdr3_aa: CASSQETGGGVGGHEQFF
v_call: TRBV7-3; d_call: .; j_call: TRBJ2-7; cdr3_aa: CASSLTGEQYF
v_call: TRBV6-2/TRBV6-3; d_call: .; j_call: TRBJ1-2; cdr3_aa: CASRTDGTYGYTF
v_call: TRBV7-2; d_call: .; j_call: TRBJ2-1; cdr3_aa: CASTPWKAPTEQFF
v_call: TRBV6-5; d_call: .; j_call: TRBJ2-5; cdr3_aa: CASSDRPQETQYF
v_call: TRBV11-3; d_call: .; j_call: TRBJ2-3; cdr3_aa: CASSSLDDTQYF
v_call: TRBV29-1; d_call: .; j_call: TRBJ2-5; cdr3_aa: CSLSITGTQETQYF
v_call: TRBV7-6; d_call: TRBD2; j_call: TRBJ2-5; cdr3_aa: CASSLVGSGGPRQYF
v_call: TRBV18; d_call: .; j_call: TRBJ1-2; cdr3_aa: CASSPTRDFFYGYTF
v_call: TRBV28; d_call: .; j_call: TRBJ2-5; cdr3_aa: CASSLSQGRTETQYF
v_call: TRBV9; d_call: .; j_call: TRBJ1-4; cdr3_aa: CASSVGESTNEKLFF
v_call: TRBV6-1; d_call: .; j_call: TRBJ2-2; cdr3_aa: CASSEWVWGELFF
v_call: TRBV10-3; d_call: .; j_call: TRBJ1-2; cdr3_aa: CATGLGGNGNGYTF